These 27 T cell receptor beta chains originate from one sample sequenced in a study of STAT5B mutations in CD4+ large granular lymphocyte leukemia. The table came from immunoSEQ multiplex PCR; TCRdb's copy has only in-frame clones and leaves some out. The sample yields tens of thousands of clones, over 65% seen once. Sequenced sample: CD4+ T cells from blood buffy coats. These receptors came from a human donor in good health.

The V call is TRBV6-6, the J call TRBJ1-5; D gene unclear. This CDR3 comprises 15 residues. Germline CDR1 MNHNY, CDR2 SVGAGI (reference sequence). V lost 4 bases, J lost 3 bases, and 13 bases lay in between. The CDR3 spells CASSFGIQINQPQHF. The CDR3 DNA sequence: TGTGCCAGCAGTTTCGGGATCCAGATCAATCAGCCCCAGCATTTT.

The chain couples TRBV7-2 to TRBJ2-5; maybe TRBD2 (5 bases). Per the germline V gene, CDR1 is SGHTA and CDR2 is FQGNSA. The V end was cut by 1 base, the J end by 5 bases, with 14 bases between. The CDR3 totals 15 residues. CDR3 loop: CASSLVFGVPETQYF. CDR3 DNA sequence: TGTGCCAGCAGCTTAGTTTTCGGGGTTCCGGAGACCCAGTACTTC. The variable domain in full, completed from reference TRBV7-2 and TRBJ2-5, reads GAGVSQSPSNKVTEKGKDVELRCDPISGHTALYWYRQSLGQGLEFLIYFQGNSAPDKSGLPSDRFSAERTGGSVSTLTIQRTQQEDSAVYLCASSLVFGVPETQYFGPGTRLLVL.

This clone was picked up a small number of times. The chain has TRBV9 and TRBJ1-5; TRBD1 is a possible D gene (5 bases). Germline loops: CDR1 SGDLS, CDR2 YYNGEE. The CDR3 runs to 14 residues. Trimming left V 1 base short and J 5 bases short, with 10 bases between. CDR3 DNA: TGTGCCAGCAGCGTATCACAGGCCTATCAGCCCCAGCATTTT. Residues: CASSVSQAYQPQHF.

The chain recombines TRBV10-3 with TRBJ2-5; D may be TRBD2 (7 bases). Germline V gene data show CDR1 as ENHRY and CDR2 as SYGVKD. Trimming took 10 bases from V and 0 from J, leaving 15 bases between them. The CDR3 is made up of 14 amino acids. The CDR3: CATRTRGDQETQYF. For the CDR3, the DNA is TGTGCCACCAGGACTAGGGGGGACCAAGAGACCCAGTACTTC.

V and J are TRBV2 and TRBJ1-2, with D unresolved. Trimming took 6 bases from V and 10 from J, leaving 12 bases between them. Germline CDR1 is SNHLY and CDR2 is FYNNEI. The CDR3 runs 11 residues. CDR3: CASSTVWTYTF. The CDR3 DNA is TGTGCCAGCAGCACCGTCTGGACCTACACCTTC.

The DNA of the CDR3 is TGTGCCATCAGTGATGGACAAAGTAGCAATCAGCCCCAGCATTTT. Amino acid sequence: CAISDGQSSNQPQHF. The V call is TRBV10-3, the J call TRBJ1-5; D perhaps matches TRBD1 (5 bases). V lost 3 bases to trimming and J lost 0 bases, with 9 bases between them. Germline V gives CDR1 ENHRY, CDR2 SYGVKD. The CDR3 length is 15 residues.

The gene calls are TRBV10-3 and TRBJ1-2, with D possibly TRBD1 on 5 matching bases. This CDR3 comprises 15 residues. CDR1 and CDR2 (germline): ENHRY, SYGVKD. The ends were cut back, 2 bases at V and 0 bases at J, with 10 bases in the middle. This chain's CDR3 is CAISESGGANYGYTF. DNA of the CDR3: TGTGCCATCAGTGAGAGCGGGGGAGCTAACTATGGCTACACCTTC.

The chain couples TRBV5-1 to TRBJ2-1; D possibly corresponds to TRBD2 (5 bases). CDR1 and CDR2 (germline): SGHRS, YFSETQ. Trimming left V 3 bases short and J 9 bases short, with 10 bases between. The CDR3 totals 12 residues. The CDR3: CASSSGRGEQFF. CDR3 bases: TGCGCCAGCAGCTCTGGACGGGGTGAGCAGTTCTTC.

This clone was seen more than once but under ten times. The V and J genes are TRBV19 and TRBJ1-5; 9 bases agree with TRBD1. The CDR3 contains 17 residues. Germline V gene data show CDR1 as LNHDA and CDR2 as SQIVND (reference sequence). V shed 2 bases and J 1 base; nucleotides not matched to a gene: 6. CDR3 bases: TGTGCCAGTAGTATATTACAGGGGGCGCGGAGCAATCAGCCCCAGCATTTT. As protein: CASSILQGARSNQPQHF.

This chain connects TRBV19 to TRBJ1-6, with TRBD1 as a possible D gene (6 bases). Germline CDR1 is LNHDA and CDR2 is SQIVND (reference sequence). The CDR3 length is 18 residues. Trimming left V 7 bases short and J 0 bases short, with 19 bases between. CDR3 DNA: TGTGCCAGTATGAGGGGGACAACGTCAAGCTCCTATAATTCACCCCTCCACTTT. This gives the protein CASMRGTTSSSYNSPLHF.

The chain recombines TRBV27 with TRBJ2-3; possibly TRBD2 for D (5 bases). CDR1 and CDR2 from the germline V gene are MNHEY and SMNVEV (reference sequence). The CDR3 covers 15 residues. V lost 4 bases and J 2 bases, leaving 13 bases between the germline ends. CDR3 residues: CASSSAGHYTDTQYF. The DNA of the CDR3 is TGTGCCAGCAGTTCGGCGGGCCACTACACAGATACGCAGTATTTT.

The CDR3 DNA reads as TGTGCCAGCGAAGGGATAGCGGGAGGGCTCAGCTCCTACGAGCAGTACTTC. As protein: CASEGIAGGLSSYEQYF. The chain joins TRBV11-3 to TRBJ2-7; 11 nucleotides align to TRBD2. Germline assignment: CDR1 SGHNT and CDR2 YENEEA. J was trimmed by 0 bases and V by 8 bases; bases with no gene match: 12. The CDR3 length is 17 residues. The whole variable domain, filled in from reference TRBV11-3 and TRBJ2-7, reads EAGVVQSPRYKIIEKKQPVAFWCNPISGHNTLYWYLQNLGQGPELLIRYENEEAVDDSQLPKDRFSAERLKGVDSTLKIQPAELGDSAVYLCASEGIAGGLSSYEQYFGPGTRLTVT.

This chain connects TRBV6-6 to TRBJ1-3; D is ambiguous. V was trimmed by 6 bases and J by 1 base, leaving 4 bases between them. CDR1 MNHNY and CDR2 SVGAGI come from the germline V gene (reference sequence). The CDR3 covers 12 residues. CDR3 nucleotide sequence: TGTGCCAGCAGGAGGTCTGGAAACACCATATATTTT. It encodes CASRRSGNTIYF.

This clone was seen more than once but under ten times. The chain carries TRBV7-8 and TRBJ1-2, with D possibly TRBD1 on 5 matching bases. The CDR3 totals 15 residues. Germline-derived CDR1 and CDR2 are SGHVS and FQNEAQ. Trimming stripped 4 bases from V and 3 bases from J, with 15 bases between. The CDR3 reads CASSSVGRAHYGYTF. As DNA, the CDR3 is TGTGCCAGCAGCTCCGTTGGCAGGGCCCACTATGGCTACACCTTC.

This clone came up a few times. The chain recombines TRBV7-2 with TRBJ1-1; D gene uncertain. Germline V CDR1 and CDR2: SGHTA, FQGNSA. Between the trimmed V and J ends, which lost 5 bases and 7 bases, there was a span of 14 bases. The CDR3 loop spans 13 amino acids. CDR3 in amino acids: CASSTATLVEAFF. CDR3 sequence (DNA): TGTGCCAGCAGCACCGCGACGTTAGTTGAAGCTTTCTTT.

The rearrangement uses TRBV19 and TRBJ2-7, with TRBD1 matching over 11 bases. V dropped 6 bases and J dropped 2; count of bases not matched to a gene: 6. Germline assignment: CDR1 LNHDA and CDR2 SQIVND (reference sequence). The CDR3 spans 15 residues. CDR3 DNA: TGTGCCAGTAGCCCCCCGGGACAGGGGGCCTACGAGCAGTACTTC. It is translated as CASSPPGQGAYEQYF.

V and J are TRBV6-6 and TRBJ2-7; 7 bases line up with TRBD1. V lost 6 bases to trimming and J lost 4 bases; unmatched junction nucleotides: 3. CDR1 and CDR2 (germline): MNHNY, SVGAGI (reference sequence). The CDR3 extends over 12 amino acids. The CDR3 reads CASRDRRYEQYF. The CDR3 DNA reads TGTGCCAGCAGGGACAGGCGGTACGAGCAGTACTTC.

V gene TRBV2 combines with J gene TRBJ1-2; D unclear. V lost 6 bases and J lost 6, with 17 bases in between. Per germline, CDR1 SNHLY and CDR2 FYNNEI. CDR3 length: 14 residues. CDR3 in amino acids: CASRTDKAPNGYTF. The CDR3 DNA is TGTGCCAGCAGGACCGACAAGGCCCCCAATGGCTACACCTTC.

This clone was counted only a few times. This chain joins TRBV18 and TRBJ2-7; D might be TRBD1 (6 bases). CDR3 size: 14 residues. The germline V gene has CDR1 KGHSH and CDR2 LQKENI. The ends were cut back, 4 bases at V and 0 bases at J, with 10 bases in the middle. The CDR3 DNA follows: TGTGCCAGCTCACACGGGACAACCTCCTACGAGCAGTACTTC. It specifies CASSHGTTSYEQYF.

CDR3 coding DNA: TGTGCCAGCAGCTACCGTAGCGGGAGGAAATACAATGAGCAGTTCTTC. Its translation is CASSYRSGRKYNEQFF. The chain joins TRBV7-9 to TRBJ2-1; 10 nucleotides line up with TRBD2. The CDR3 is 16 amino acids. V lost 4 bases and J lost 4; bases outside the gene matches: 7. Germline V CDR1 and CDR2: SEHNR, FQNEAQ (reference sequence).

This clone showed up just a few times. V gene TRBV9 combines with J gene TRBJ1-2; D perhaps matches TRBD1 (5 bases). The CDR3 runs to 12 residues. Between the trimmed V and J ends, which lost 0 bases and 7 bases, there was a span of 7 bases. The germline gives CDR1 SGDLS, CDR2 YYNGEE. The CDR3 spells CASSVGGAGYTF. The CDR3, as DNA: TGTGCCAGCAGCGTAGGAGGGGCTGGCTACACCTTC.

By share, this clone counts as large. DNA for the CDR3: TGTGCCAGCAGATTGGCCCTGAACACTGAAGCTTTCTTT. It is translated as CASRLALNTEAFF. V gene TRBV6-1 combines with J gene TRBJ1-1; D gene ambiguous. This CDR3 spans 13 amino acids. The germline V and J ends were trimmed by 6 bases and 0 bases, with 8 bases remaining between them. The germline CDR1 and CDR2 sequences are MNHNS and SASEGT.

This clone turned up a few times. CDR3 sequence reads: CASTSGEGFTGELFF. The CDR3 nucleotides read TGTGCCAGCACCTCGGGGGAGGGATTCACCGGGGAGCTGTTTTTT. The chain combines TRBV9 with TRBJ2-2; 7 bases map to TRBD2. V lost 6 bases to trimming and J lost 4 bases; unmatched junction nucleotides: 9. The length of the CDR3 is 15 residues. Germline CDR1 is SGDLS and CDR2 is YYNGEE.

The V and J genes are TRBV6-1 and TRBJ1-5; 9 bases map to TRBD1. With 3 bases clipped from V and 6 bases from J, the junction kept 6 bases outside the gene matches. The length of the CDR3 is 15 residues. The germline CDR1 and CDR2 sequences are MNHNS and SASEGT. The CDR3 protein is CASSDYRGHGQPQHF. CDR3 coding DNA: TGTGCCAGCAGTGACTACAGGGGGCATGGTCAGCCCCAGCATTTT.

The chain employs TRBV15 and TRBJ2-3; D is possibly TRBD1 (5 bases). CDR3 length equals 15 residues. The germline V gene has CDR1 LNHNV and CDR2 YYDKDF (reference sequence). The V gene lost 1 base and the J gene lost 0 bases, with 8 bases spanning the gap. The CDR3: CATSRGTPSTDTQYF. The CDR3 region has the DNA TGTGCCACCAGCAGAGGGACACCTAGCACAGATACGCAGTATTTT.

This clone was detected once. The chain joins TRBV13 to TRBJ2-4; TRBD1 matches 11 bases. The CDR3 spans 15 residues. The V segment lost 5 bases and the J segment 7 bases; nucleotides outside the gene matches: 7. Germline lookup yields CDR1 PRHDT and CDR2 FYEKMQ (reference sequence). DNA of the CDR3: TGTGCCAGCAGCAAGGGACAGGGGGTTGGTAACATTCAGTACTTC. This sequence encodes CASSKGQGVGNIQYF.

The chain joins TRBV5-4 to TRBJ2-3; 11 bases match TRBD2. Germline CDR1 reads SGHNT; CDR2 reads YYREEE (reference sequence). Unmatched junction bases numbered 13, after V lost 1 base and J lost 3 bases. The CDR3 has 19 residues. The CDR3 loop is CASSLISGGAGITTDTQYF. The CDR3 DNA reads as TGTGCCAGCAGCTTGATTAGCGGGGGGGCCGGTATCACGACAGATACGCAGTATTTT.